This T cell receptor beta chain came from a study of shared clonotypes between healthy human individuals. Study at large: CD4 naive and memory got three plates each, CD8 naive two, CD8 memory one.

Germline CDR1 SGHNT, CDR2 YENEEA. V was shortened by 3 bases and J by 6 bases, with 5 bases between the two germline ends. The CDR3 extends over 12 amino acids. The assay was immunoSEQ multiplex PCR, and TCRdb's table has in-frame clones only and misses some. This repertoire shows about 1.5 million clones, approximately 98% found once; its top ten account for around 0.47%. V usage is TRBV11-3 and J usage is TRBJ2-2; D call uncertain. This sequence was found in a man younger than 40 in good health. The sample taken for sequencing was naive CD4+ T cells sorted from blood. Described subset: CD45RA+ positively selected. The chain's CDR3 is CASSLGAGELFF. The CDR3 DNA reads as TGTGCCAGCAGCTTGGGTGCCGGGGAGCTGTTTTTT.